This T cell receptor beta chain was profiled in a study of human T cells and chemical hapten exposure. Unique molecular identifiers were linked by the library to individual cDNA molecules. One entry per CDR3 protein, called by TCRdb with MiXCR from the RACE reads. The data show more than 90,000 distinct CDR3 sequences, about 11% seen once. The time point denotes: patch test 1, 2 weeks after DPC sensitization. The treatment denotes: therapeutic diphenylcyclopropenone sensitization with weekly scalp DPC. Sample: whole blood, taken in connection with sensitization to the hapten diphenylcyclopropenone (DPC). The sequence derives from a man aged 40-49 years with alopecia areata. Some clones in this sample may be carry-over from other donors' samples.

The CDR3 protein is CASSPPGAPNQPQHF. CDR3 DNA: TGTGCCAGCAGCCCCCCCGGGGCTCCAAATCAGCCCCAGCATTTT. The chain combines TRBV5-5 with TRBJ1-5, with a tentative D call TRBD1 (5 bases). The CDR3 covers 15 residues. Germline V lookup: CDR1 SGHKS, CDR2 YYEKEE (reference sequence). Trimming took 4 bases from V and 4 from J, leaving 15 bases between them.